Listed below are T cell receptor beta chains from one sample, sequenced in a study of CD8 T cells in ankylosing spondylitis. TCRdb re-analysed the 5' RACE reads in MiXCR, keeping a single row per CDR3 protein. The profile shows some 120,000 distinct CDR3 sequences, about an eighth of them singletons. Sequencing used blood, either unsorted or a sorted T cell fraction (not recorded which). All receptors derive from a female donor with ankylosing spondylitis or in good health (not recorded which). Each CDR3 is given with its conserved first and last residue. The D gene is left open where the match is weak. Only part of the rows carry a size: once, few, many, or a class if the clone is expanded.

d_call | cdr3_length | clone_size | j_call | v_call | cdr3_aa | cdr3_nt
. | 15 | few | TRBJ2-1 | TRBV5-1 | CASRESDSSYNEQFF | TGCGCCAGCAGGGAGAGTGACAGCTCCTACAATGAGCAGTTCTTC
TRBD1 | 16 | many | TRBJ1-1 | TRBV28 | CASTGTGRSAGTEAFF | TGTGCCAGCACTGGGACAGGGAGGTCCGCGGGCACTGAAGCTTTCTTT
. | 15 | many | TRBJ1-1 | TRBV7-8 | CASRFDSSGNTEAFF | TGTGCCAGCAGGTTTGACAGTTCAGGGAACACTGAAGCTTTCTTT
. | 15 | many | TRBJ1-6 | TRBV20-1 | CSARRTPLSNSPLHF | TGCAGTGCCCGACGGACACCTCTGAGTAATTCACCCCTCCACTTT
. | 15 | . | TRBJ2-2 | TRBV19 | CASTRGQRNTGELFF | TGTGCCAGTACCCGAGGACAGAGGAACACCGGGGAGCTGTTTTTT
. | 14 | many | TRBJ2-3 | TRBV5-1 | CASSLALGADTQYF | TGCGCCAGCAGCTTGGCCCTCGGGGCAGATACGCAGTATTTT
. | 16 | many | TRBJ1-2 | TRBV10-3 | CAISESRGVTNYGYTF | TGTGCCATCAGTGAATCCAGGGGCGTAACTAACTATGGCTACACCTTC
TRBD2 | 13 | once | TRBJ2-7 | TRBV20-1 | CSVSGRDSYEQYF | TGCAGTGTTAGCGGGAGGGACTCCTACGAGCAGTACTTC
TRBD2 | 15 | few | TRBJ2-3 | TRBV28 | CASSPGGRIADTQYF | TGTGCCAGCAGTCCTGGCGGGAGAATCGCAGATACGCAGTATTTT
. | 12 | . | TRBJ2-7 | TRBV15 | CATSRVRDEQYF | TGTGCCACCAGCAGAGTTAGGGACGAGCAGTACTTC
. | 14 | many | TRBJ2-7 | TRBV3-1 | CASSPQLASYEQYF | TGTGCCAGCAGCCCTCAGTTGGCATCCTACGAGCAGTACTTC
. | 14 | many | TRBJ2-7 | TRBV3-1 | CASSQNGGFYEQYF | TGTGCCAGCAGCCAAAACGGAGGGTTCTACGAGCAGTACTTC
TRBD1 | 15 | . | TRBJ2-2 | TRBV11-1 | CASSPDRDNTGELFF | TGTGCCAGCAGCCCGGACAGGGATAACACCGGGGAGCTGTTTTTT
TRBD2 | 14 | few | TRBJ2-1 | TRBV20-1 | CSAFSGRVKNEQFF | TGCAGTGCTTTCAGCGGGAGGGTGAAAAATGAGCAGTTCTTC
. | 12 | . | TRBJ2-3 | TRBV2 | CASRLQTDTQYF | TGTGCCAGCAGGCTTCAGACAGATACGCAGTATTTT
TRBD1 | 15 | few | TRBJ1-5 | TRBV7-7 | CASGGTVDSNQPQHF | TGTGCTAGTGGGGGGACAGTCGATAGCAATCAGCCCCAGCATTTT
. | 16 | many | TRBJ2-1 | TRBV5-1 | CASSSGGTSSYNEQFF | TGCGCCAGCAGCTCTGGCGGGACCTCCTCCTACAATGAGCAGTTCTTC
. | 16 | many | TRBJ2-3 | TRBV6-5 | CASSYTPSRTTDTQYF | TGTGCCAGCAGTTACACCCCCTCGAGAACCACAGATACGCAGTATTTT
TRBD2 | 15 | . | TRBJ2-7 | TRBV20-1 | CSTRDTSGSLGEQYF | TGCAGTACTAGAGATACTAGCGGGAGTTTGGGCGAGCAGTACTTC
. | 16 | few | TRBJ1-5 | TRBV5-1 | CASSQTGPYSNQPQHF | TGCGCCAGCAGCCAAACGGGACCCTATAGCAATCAGCCCCAGCATTTT
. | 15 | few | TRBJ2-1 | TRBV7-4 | CASSNAAGGYNEQFF | TGTGCCAGCAGCAATGCGGCAGGAGGCTACAATGAGCAGTTCTTC
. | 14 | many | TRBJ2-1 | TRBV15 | CATSGGAPHNEQFF | TGTGCCACCAGCGGCGGGGCCCCCCACAATGAGCAGTTCTTC
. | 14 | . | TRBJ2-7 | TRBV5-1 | CASSFGGVMYEQYF | TGCGCCAGCAGCTTTGGGGGAGTCATGTACGAGCAGTACTTC
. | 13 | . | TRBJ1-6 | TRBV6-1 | CASSGRYNSPLHF | TGTGCCAGCAGTGGCAGATATAATTCACCCCTCCACTTT
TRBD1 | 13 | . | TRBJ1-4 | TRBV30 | CAWSRTGNEKLFF | TGTGCCTGGAGCCGGACAGGGAACGAAAAACTGTTTTTT
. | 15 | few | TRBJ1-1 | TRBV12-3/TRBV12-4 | CASSQLSGRGTEAFF | TGTGCCAGCAGCCAACTTTCCGGGAGAGGGACTGAAGCTTTCTTT
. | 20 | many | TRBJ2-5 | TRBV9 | CASSVVVPWCFDLADEAQYF | TGTGCCAGCAGCGTAGTCGTGCCCTGGTGTTTCGATTTGGCGGATGAGGCCCAGTACTTC
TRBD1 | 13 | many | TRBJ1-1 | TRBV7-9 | CASSFSPGQGSFF | TGTGCCAGCAGCTTCTCACCGGGACAGGGTTCTTTCTTT
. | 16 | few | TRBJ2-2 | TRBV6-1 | CASSEKGGGFVRELFF | TGTGCCAGCAGTGAAAAGGGGGGAGGTTTTGTCCGGGAGCTGTTTTTT
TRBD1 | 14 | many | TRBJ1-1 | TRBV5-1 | CASSPQGANTEAFF | TGCGCCAGCAGCCCGCAGGGGGCTAACACTGAAGCTTTCTTT
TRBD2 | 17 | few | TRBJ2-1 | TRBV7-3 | CASSPPGLAGPQNEQFF | TGTGCCAGCAGCCCCCCGGGACTAGCGGGGCCTCAGAATGAGCAGTTCTTC
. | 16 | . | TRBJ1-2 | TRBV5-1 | CASSLAGGSINYGYTF | TGCGCCAGCAGCTTGGCGGGCGGTTCCATTAACTATGGCTACACCTTC
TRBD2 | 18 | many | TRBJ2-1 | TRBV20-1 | CSAGRLAGRVGSYNEQFF | TGCAGTGCTGGAAGACTAGCGGGGAGAGTGGGCTCCTACAATGAGCAGTTCTTC
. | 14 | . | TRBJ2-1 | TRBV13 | CASSPSEGWDEQFF | TGTGCCAGCAGCCCGTCAGAGGGATGGGATGAGCAGTTCTTC
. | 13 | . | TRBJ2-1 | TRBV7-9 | CASSWGSADEQFF | TGTGCCAGCAGCTGGGGGAGTGCCGATGAGCAGTTCTTC
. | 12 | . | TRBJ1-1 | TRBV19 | CASSIAGFEAYF | TGTGCCAGTAGTATAGCGGGATTTGAAGCTTACTTT
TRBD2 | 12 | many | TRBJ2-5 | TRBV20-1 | CSASLAEETQYF | TGCAGTGCTAGTCTAGCGGAAGAGACCCAGTACTTC
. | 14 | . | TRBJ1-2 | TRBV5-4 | CASSLGTQGYGYTF | TGTGCCAGCAGTCTCGGGACCCAGGGGTATGGCTACACCTTC
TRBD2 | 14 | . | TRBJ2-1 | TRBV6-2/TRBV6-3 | CASQTSGGSNEQFF | TGTGCATCTCAGACTAGCGGGGGAAGTAATGAGCAGTTCTTC
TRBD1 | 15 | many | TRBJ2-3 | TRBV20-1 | CSASRRDSSTDTQYF | TGCAGTGCTAGCCGCCGGGACAGTAGCACAGATACGCAGTATTTT
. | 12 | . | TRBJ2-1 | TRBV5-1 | CASSLEVREQFF | TGCGCCAGCAGCTTGGAGGTACGTGAGCAGTTCTTC
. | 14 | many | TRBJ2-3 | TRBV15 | CATSTRRYTDTQYF | TGTGCCACCAGCACTCGGCGGTACACAGATACGCAGTATTTT
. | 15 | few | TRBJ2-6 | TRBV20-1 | CSARVLGTGANVLTF | TGCAGTGCTAGAGTATTAGGGACTGGGGCCAACGTCCTGACTTTC
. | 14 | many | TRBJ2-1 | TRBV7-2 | CASSSRDGYNEQFF | TGTGCCAGCAGCTCGAGGGACGGCTACAATGAGCAGTTCTTC
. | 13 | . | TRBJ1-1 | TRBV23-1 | CASSQRTKNEAFF | TGCGCCAGCAGTCAGAGGACCAAAAATGAAGCTTTCTTT
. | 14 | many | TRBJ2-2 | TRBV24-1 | CATSDLVPAGELFF | TGTGCCACCAGTGATTTAGTGCCCGCCGGGGAGCTGTTTTTT
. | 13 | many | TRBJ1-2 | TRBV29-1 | CSVEDGRNYGYTF | TGCAGCGTTGAAGACGGGAGAAACTATGGCTACACCTTC
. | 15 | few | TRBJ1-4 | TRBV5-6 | CASSLRYRVDEKLFF | TGTGCCAGCAGCTTGAGGTACAGGGTAGATGAAAAACTGTTTTTT
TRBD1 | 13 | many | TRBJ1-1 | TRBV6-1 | CASSRQGNTEAFF | TGTGCCAGCAGTAGACAGGGAAACACTGAAGCTTTCTTT
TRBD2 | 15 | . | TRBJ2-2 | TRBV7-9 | CASNSTAGGNGELFF | TGTGCCAGCAACTCTACAGCGGGAGGGAACGGGGAGCTGTTTTTT
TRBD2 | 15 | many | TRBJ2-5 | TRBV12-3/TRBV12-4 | CASSLAGAFKETQYF | TGTGCCAGCAGCCTAGCGGGGGCCTTCAAAGAGACCCAGTACTTC
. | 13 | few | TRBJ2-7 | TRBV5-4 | CASSLFGGYEQYF | TGTGCCAGCAGCCTATTTGGAGGCTACGAGCAGTACTTC
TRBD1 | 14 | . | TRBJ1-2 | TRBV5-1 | CAGSDGQANYGYTF | TGCGCCGGCAGCGATGGACAGGCCAACTATGGCTACACCTTC
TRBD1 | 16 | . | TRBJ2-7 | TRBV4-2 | CASSQDINRGGLEQYF | TGTGCCAGCAGCCAAGATATTAACAGGGGTGGCCTCGAGCAGTACTTC